The next 22 T cell receptor beta chains were all read from a single sample in a study of human T cells and chemical hapten exposure (dated by TCRdb to the early 2020s). The library was produced with RACE. Sequencing took place on a NextSeq 500. Starting from the raw public reads, TCRdb applied fastp trimming at Q25, assembled clones with MiXCR and retained in-frame beta chains. Every CDR3 protein is listed once, alongside the most common genes and DNA of its rows. The sample table records about 49,000 distinct CDR3 sequences; less than 9.5% of these occur just once. The ten largest clones capture around 4.5% of the sample. Reading the label with the study, this specimen's time point is: patch test 1, 2 weeks after DPC sensitization. The meaning of the sample's treatment or condition label: therapeutic diphenylcyclopropenone sensitization with weekly scalp DPC. The sequencing used whole blood, collected in connection with sensitization to the hapten diphenylcyclopropenone (DPC). All receptors come from a woman aged 45-60 years with alopecia areata. Some clones in this sample may be carry-over from other donors' samples.

This clonotype came up many times. This chain links TRBV7-9 with TRBJ2-1; 11 nucleotides match TRBD2. After removal of 3 bases from V and 6 bases from J, the junction contained 4 bases not matched to a gene. Germline V lookup: CDR1 SEHNR, CDR2 FQNEAQ (reference sequence). There are 15 residues in the CDR3. The CDR3 spells CASSFPTSGSNEQFF. CDR3 nucleotides: TGTGCCAGCAGCTTCCCAACTAGCGGGAGCAATGAGCAGTTCTTC.

This clonotype was detected ten times or more. CDR3 in DNA: TGTGCCAGCAGCTTAGGACTAGCGGGAGGGTACACAGATACGCAGTATTTT. Amino acid sequence: CASSLGLAGGYTDTQYF. The chain employs TRBV7-2 and TRBJ2-3; 14 positions match TRBD2. Germline CDR1 reads SGHTA; CDR2 reads FQGNSA. Losses at the gene ends were 1 base for V and 2 bases for J; bases not matched to a gene: 2. This CDR3 comprises 17 residues.

Many counts were recorded for this clonotype. This chain uses TRBV20-1 with TRBJ2-7; D not resolved. The germline V gene encodes CDR1 DFQATT and CDR2 SNEGSKA (reference sequence). The CDR3 has 12 amino acids. V was cut by 2 bases and J by 0 bases, with 5 bases left in between. CDR3 DNA: TGCAGTGCTAGACTAGACTCCTACGAGCAGTACTTC. Protein product: CSARLDSYEQYF.

This clonotype was observed many times. The J gene is TRBJ1-2, the V gene TRBV28; D gene uncertain. V gave up 4 bases and J gave up 8 bases, with 14 bases separating them. The germline V gene encodes CDR1 MDHEN and CDR2 SYDVKM. The CDR3 runs 13 residues. The CDR3 DNA reads as TGTGCCAGCAGTTCGGATTTACTAGAGGGCTACACCTTC. It specifies CASSSDLLEGYTF.

This clonotype was seen at least ten times. The chain uses TRBV2 and TRBJ2-7; 9 positions agree with TRBD1. Germline CDR1 is SNHLY and CDR2 is FYNNEI. The CDR3 totals 13 residues. The J segment lost 7 bases and the V segment lost 6 bases, leaving 7 bases of the junction unmatched. The CDR3 sequence is CASSEQGAGEQYF. CDR3 DNA sequence: TGTGCCAGCAGCGAACAGGGGGCTGGGGAGCAGTACTTC.

This clonotype was observed a handful of times. V usage is TRBV7-2 and J usage is TRBJ2-7, with D perhaps TRBD1 (5 bases). This CDR3 comprises 17 residues. Trimming shortened V by 4 bases and J by 7 bases, and 26 bases separated the two germline ends. Germline V gene lookup returns CDR1 SGHTA and CDR2 FQGNSA. The CDR3 region is CASSSAGIGVISSEQYF. The CDR3 bases are TGTGCCAGCAGCTCCGCAGGGATCGGTGTTATCTCTTCAGAGCAGTACTTC.

This clonotype was seen many times. The V gene is TRBV5-8, the J gene TRBJ2-1; D not resolved. The V end lost 1 base, the J end lost 14 bases, and 13 bases lay between the germline ends. CDR3 length: 12 residues. In germline, CDR1 is SGHTS, CDR2 YDEGEE. The CDR3 nucleotides are TGTGCCAGCAGCTTGTCGTGGGCCCCCGAGTTCTTC. Protein: CASSLSWAPEFF. Supplemented by reference TRBV5-8 and TRBJ2-1, the full variable domain reads EAGVTQSPTHLIKTRGQQATLRCSPISGHTSVYWYQQALGLGLQFLLWYDEGEERNRGNFPPRFSGRQFPNYSSELNVNALELEDSALYLCASSLSWAPEFFGPGTRLTVL.

This clonotype appeared many times. CDR3 in amino acids: CASTTGPAGELFF. The CDR3 nucleotides read TGTGCCAGCACCACTGGTCCCGCCGGGGAGCTGTTTTTT. The rearrangement joins TRBV7-9 to TRBJ2-2; D is unresolved. Germline-derived CDR1 and CDR2 are SEHNR and FQNEAQ (reference sequence). Trimming took 7 bases from V and 6 from J, leaving 12 bases between them. This CDR3 contains 13 residues.

V is TRBV5-1 and J is TRBJ2-2; D remains ambiguous. Germline values: CDR1 SGHRS, CDR2 YFSETQ. Trimming cost V 4 bases and J 4 bases, with 2 bases left between them. This CDR3 contains 11 residues. In DNA form, the CDR3 reads TGCGCCAGCAGCAGCACCGGGGAGCTGTTTTTT. Its translation is CASSSTGELFF.

This clonotype was counted many times. This rearrangement joins TRBV20-1 to TRBJ2-3; TRBD2 agrees at 12 bases. The CDR3 loop spans 15 amino acids. J lost 5 bases, V lost 5 bases, and 8 bases had no gene match. CDR1 and CDR2 (germline): DFQATT, SNEGSKA (reference sequence). The CDR3 protein is CSAPLAGGPRDTQYF. The CDR3 DNA reads as TGCAGTGCTCCTCTAGCGGGAGGGCCAAGAGATACGCAGTATTTT.

This clonotype was seen at least ten times. The rearrangement joins TRBV11-2 to TRBJ2-3; 11 positions match TRBD2. Germline V gene sequence: CDR1 SGHAT, CDR2 FQNNGV. The J segment lost 3 bases and the V segment lost 5 bases, leaving 10 bases of the junction unmatched. The length of the CDR3 is 17 residues. CDR3 amino acids: CASSPGTSGIGTDTQYF. The CDR3 region has the DNA TGTGCCAGCAGCCCGGGGACTAGCGGAATTGGTACAGATACGCAGTATTTT.

This clonotype occurred a few times. This chain joins TRBV9 and TRBJ2-5; TRBD1 matches 10 bases. Germline V lookup: CDR1 SGDLS, CDR2 YYNGEE. The length of the CDR3 is 15 residues. Unmatched junction bases numbered 7, after V lost 3 bases and J lost 5 bases. The CDR3 is CASSAQTGGRETQYF. The CDR3 DNA reads as TGTGCCAGCAGCGCACAGACAGGGGGCAGGGAGACCCAGTACTTC.

This clonotype has a count of ten or more. This chain joins TRBV2 and TRBJ2-1, with 7 bases lining up with TRBD1. From germline, CDR1 is SNHLY and CDR2 FYNNEI. The CDR3 totals 15 residues. The J segment lost 5 bases and the V segment lost 5 bases, leaving 9 bases of the junction unmatched. The CDR3 region is CASSWDSQRDNEQFF. The DNA for the CDR3 is TGTGCCAGCAGTTGGGACAGCCAACGAGACAATGAGCAGTTCTTC.

This clonotype has only a few counts. The chain carries TRBV3-1 and TRBJ1-1; TRBD1 matches at 7 bases. Germline CDR1 LGHDT, CDR2 YNNKEL (reference sequence). The CDR3 spans 13 residues. V shed 1 base, J shed 7 bases, and the junction held 3 bases outside the gene matches. This chain's CDR3 is CASSQGRGREAFF. CDR3 DNA: TGTGCCAGCAGCCAAGGGAGGGGGCGTGAAGCTTTCTTT.

This clonotype was recorded at least ten times. The chain uses TRBV5-1 and TRBJ2-3; D might be TRBD2 (6 bases). Germline V gene data show CDR1 as SGHRS and CDR2 as YFSETQ. V gave up 5 bases and J gave up 5 bases, with 15 bases separating them. There are 14 residues in the CDR3. The CDR3 region is CASRPASVGDTQYF. CDR3 coding DNA: TGCGCCAGCAGGCCAGCTAGCGTCGGAGATACGCAGTATTTT.

This clonotype was recorded many times. The V and J genes are TRBV29-1 and TRBJ2-3; tentative D call: TRBD2 (5 bases). Germline values: CDR1 SQVTM, CDR2 ANQGSEA. This CDR3 has 13 residues. Trimming removed 6 bases at V and 2 bases at J, with 12 bases between. CDR3 sequence (DNA): TGCAGCGTAACCACCGGGGTCACAGATACGCAGTATTTT. Residues: CSVTTGVTDTQYF.

This clonotype was seen repeatedly, ten times or more. This chain uses TRBV18 with TRBJ1-1; no definite D call. Trimming pared 3 bases from V and 0 bases from J, leaving 8 bases between. Germline CDR1 reads KGHSH; CDR2 reads LQKENI. This CDR3 has 14 amino acids. The CDR3 bases are TGTGCCAGCTCACCGGTACAGTTGAACACTGAAGCTTTCTTT. It specifies CASSPVQLNTEAFF.

This clonotype was seen ten or more times. This chain links TRBV9 with TRBJ1-1; tentative D call: TRBD1 (5 bases). Germline CDR1 and CDR2: SGDLS and YYNGEE. The CDR3 has 13 residues. V was shortened by 3 bases and J by 0 bases, with 6 bases between the two germline ends. As DNA, the CDR3 is TGTGCCAGCAGCGGACAGATGAACACTGAAGCTTTCTTT. Translated, it gives CASSGQMNTEAFF.

This clonotype was picked up a small number of times. The chain has TRBV29-1 and TRBJ2-7, with 9 bases fitting TRBD2. Germline CDR1 reads SQVTM; CDR2 reads ANQGSEA. This CDR3 comprises 14 residues. After removal of 8 bases from V and 2 bases from J, the junction contained 10 bases not matched to a gene. The CDR3 sequence is CSTGRLAGPYEQYF. The CDR3 DNA follows: TGCAGCACGGGTAGGCTAGCGGGGCCCTACGAGCAGTACTTC.

This clonotype was seen ten or more times. The chain joins TRBV5-1 to TRBJ2-2, with unresolved D. This CDR3 is built from 15 residues. V was clipped by 0 bases and J by 2 bases, with 8 bases between them. Germline assignment: CDR1 SGHRS and CDR2 YFSETQ. The CDR3 reads CASSLDLRNTGELFF. For the CDR3, the DNA is TGCGCCAGCAGCTTGGATCTCAGAAACACCGGGGAGCTGTTTTTT. Supplemented by reference TRBV5-1 and TRBJ2-2, the full variable domain reads KAGVTQTPRYLIKTRGQQVTLSCSPISGHRSVSWYQQTPGQGLQFLFEYFSETQRNKGNFPGRFSGRQFSNSRSEMNVSTLELGDSALYLCASSLDLRNTGELFFGEGSRLTVL.

At least ten counts were recorded for this clonotype. This chain's CDR3 is CASARGGSPKETQYF. The CDR3 DNA reads TGTGCCAGCGCCCGAGGGGGCAGCCCAAAAGAGACCCAGTACTTC. This chain connects TRBV27 to TRBJ2-5; 7 bases line up with TRBD1. The CDR3 loop spans 15 amino acids. Germline loops: CDR1 MNHEY, CDR2 SMNVEV (reference sequence). V shed 8 bases and J 3 bases; nucleotides not matched to a gene: 12.

At least ten counts were recorded for this clonotype. This chain uses TRBV18 with TRBJ1-5; no definite D call. The germline V gene has CDR1 KGHSH and CDR2 LQKENI. The CDR3 consists of 13 residues. Trimming left V 5 bases short and J 11 bases short, with 16 bases between. The CDR3 here is CASSTRPNQAQHF. CDR3 coding DNA: TGTGCCAGCTCAACGCGGCCTAACCAGGCCCAGCATTTT. Full variable domain (outside the CDR3, taken from reference TRBV18 and TRBJ1-5): NAGVMQNPRHLVRRRGQEARLRCSPMKGHSHVYWYRQLPEEGLKFMVYLQKENIIDESGMPKERFSAEFPKEGPSILRIQQVVRGDSAAYFCASSTRPNQAQHFGDGTRLSIL.